This T cell receptor (beta chain) was identified in a study of blood T cells in healthy people across ages (dated by TCRdb to the mid-2010s). Broadly, across the study: Template switching captured roughly one uniquely barcoded TCR beta cDNA molecule per two T cells in model experiments. To track age-related changes in TCR beta repertoire diversity, the study relied on deep sequencing normalized with unique cDNA molecular identifiers. Donors were grouped into four age groups: young (average 16 years), middle-aged (39), aged (around 60) and long-lived (approximately 82). Donors of different ages were randomly distributed across sequencing lanes to avoid experimental bias. The study analyzed two additional independent replicas of 1 million unique cDNA reads from the same blood draw for two donors, one aged 18 to 29 and one aged 80 or older. Broad study findings and their caveats: Estimates of total diversity from one million sequenced T cells were regarded as lower bounds and underestimates. The long-lived group showed more naive CD4+ T cells, fewer expanded clones and increased TCR diversity than the aged group, suggesting age selection. Because donor CMV infection status was unknown, age-related changes in expanded clonotypes were potentially confounded. Observed TCR beta diversity correlated strongly with the percentage of naive T cells measured by flow cytometry. As age increased, observed TCR beta diversity per million T cells dropped in a roughly linear way, and a significant reduction was already evident by age 40. Bulk unsorted PBMC profiling prevented conclusive comparison of naive and antigen-experienced compartments.

In the case of this clonotype: Its target antigen remains unknown. Qualities for individual bases were not recorded, and no much larger clone is one base off.

Unmatched junction bases come to 5, with V trimmed by 6 bases and J by 6 bases. From cysteine to phenylalanine, the CDR3 is 13 amino acids long. The read is trimmed to its CDR3 DNA, 39 bases read in frame from base 1. CDR1 and CDR2 are drawn from the germline V gene: SGHRS, YFSETQ. The receptor library was made with 5' RACE. Instrument used: Illumina HiSeq 2500. A second PCR of about 6 to 12 cycles was run with a J-beta primer mix and a sample-barcoded 5' primer. A unique molecular identifier was introduced onto each TCR beta cDNA molecule by a template-switch 5' adaptor carrying 12 random nucleotides. Each sample yielded at least 3 million CDR3-containing paired-end reads. First-strand cDNA was synthesized from all RNA with the Mint cDNA synthesis kit, primed by a TRBC-specific oligonucleotide. Following uracil-DNA glycosylase treatment, a first 18-cycle PCR with universal primers M1SS and BC2_uni_R was performed on all cDNA. As for the authors' bioinformatics: Each sample was normalized by randomly selecting 1 million high-quality reads, each carrying a distinct molecular identifier. Instead of being binned into consensus sequences, reads with shared molecular identifiers were discarded. MiTCR, run with a Q25 quality threshold and the strictest error-elimination algorithm, handled CDR3 identification, clonotype clustering and error correction. A nonparametric unseen species model using Euler transformation provided a lower-bound estimate of total TCR beta diversity. TCRdb's own reprocessing of the public reads used fastp at Q25 and MiXCR and kept productive beta chains. Duplicate CDR3 protein sequences are folded into a single record with the most common DNA and genes. TCRdb's processing, not the authors', yielded these V and J calls. This sample holds about 1.6 million distinct CDR3 sequences; approximately 32% were observed only once. Jointly, the top ten make up over 9% of the sample.

Donors were around 37 systemically healthy Caucasian individuals from Russia aged about 6 to 100 years. Ten milliliters of peripheral blood were drawn from each donor into EDTA-treated Vacutainer tubes. Ficoll-Paque density-gradient centrifugation was used to isolate PBMCs, with at least 7 million per sample. Total RNA was extracted from PBMCs with Trizol reagent, with at least 5.5 micrograms obtained per sample. For every donor, an aliquot of PBMCs went through flow cytometry to measure the percentages of naive CD45RAhigh/CD27high T cells. This TCR came from a woman aged 30 to 39 in good health. Sequenced sample: blood. This chain joins TRBV5-1 to TRBJ1-4, with 7 bases matching TRBD1. In nucleotides, the sequence is TGCGCCAGCACGACAGGGAATTATGAAAAACTGTTTTTT. This translates into CASTTGNYEKLFF.